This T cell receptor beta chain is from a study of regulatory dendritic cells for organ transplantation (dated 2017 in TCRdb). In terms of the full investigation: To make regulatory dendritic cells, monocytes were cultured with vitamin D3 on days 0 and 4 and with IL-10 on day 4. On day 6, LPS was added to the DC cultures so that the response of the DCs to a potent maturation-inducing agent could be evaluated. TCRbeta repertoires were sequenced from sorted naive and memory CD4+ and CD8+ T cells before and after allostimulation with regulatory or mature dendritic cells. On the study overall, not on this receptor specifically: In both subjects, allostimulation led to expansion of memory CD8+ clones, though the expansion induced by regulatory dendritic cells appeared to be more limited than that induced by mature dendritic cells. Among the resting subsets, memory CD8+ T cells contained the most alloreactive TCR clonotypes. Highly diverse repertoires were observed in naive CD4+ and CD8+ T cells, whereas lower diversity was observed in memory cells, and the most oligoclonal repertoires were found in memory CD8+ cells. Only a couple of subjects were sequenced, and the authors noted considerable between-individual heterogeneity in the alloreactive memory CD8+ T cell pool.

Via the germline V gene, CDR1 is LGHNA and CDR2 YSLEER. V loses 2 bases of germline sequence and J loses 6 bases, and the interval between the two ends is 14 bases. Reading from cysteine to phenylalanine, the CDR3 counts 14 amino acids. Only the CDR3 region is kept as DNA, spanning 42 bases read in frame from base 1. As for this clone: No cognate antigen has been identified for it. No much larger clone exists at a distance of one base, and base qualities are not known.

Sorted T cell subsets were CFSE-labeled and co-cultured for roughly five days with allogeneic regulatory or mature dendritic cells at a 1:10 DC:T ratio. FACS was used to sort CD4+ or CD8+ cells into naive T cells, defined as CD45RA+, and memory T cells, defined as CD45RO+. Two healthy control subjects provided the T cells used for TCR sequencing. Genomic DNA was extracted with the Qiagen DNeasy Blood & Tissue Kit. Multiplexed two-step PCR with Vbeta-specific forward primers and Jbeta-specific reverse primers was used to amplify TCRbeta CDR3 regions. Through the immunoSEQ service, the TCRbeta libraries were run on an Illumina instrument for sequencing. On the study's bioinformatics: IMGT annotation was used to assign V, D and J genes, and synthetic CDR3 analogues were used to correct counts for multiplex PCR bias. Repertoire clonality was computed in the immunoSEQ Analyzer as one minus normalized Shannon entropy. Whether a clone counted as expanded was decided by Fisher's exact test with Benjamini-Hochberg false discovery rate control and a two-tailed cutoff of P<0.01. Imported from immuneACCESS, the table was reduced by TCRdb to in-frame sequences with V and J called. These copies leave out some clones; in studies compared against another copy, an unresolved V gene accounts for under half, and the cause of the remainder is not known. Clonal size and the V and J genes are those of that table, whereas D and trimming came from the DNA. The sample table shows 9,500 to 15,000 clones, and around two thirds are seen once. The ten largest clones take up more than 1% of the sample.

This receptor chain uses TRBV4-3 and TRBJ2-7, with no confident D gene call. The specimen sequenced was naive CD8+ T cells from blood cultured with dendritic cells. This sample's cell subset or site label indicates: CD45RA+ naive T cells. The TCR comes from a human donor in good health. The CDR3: CASSQTSSTGEQYF. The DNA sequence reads TGCGCCAGCAGCCAAACCTCTAGTACGGGCGAGCAGTACTTC.